The T cell receptor (beta chain) described here comes from a study of blood T cells in healthy people across ages. This clonotype was detected a few times. Trimming at V came to 9 bases and at J to 0 bases, leaving 7 bases not matched to a gene. CDR1 SNHLY and CDR2 FYNNEI come from the germline V gene. This CDR3 spans 14 amino acids. Next came a second PCR, run for about 6 to 11 cycles, which used a sample-barcoded 5' primer along with a J-beta primer mix. TCRdb re-called the 5' RACE reads with MiXCR, one entry per CDR3 protein. The sample consists of roughly 1,000,000 distinct CDR3 sequences, less than 25% of them appearing once. Extracted total RNA amounted to at least 5.5 micrograms for each sample. These data are also associated with another study on T cells of mothers and their children. Per that study: For each mother, over 8 million TCR beta CDR3 reads were obtained, and for each child, roughly 3.3 million. The search for persistent microchimeric T cell clones detected none.

Sequencing was carried out using blood. This chain links TRBV2 with TRBJ1-2; TRBD1 agrees at 7 bases. This clonotype originated in a girl aged 2-15 years in good health. The CDR3 DNA is TGTGCCAGTAAGGGACAGCCCTCTAACTATGGCTACACCTTC. It codes for CASKGQPSNYGYTF.